This entry is about one TCR beta chain. Its cognate antigen is unknown. These data come from a study of T cell repertoires in cytomegalovirus infection. Germline V gene data show CDR1 as SGHNT and CDR2 as YYREEE (reference sequence). This CDR3 is 15 amino acids long. The V end was cut by 1 base, the J end by 2 bases, with 10 bases between. TCRdb called the reads again in MiXCR, with one record for every CDR3 protein. Among approximately 1,000,000 distinct CDR3 sequences, about 33% were seen once, and the ten largest hold 13%. The chain is built from TRBV5-4 and TRBJ2-1; D gene unclear. The clonotype was recovered from a human donor in good health (CMV status not recorded). Some clones in this sample may be carry-over from other donors' samples. The sample in question was cultured CD8+ T cells from PBMCs, obtained from culture after CMV antigen stimulation. CDR3: CASSLRRETYNEQFF. DNA for the CDR3: TGTGCCAGCAGCTTGCGACGCGAGACCTACAATGAGCAGTTCTTC.